This TCR beta chain was sequenced in a study of blood T cell repertoires in COVID-19 (dated by TCRdb to 2020 to 2021). About the investigation overall: The collaborator samples originated in the United States, Italy and Spain and spanned the acute and convalescent phases of COVID-19. The material from the prospective study consisted of cDNA or gDNA derived from T cells, B-cell-depleted T cells, or PBMCs. Deeply sampled blood TCRbeta repertoires from subjects exposed to, actively infected with, or recovered from COVID-19 were included in the dataset. The samples were drawn from the first 160 participants of the ongoing ImmuneRACE study and from roughly 1,300 subjects provided by 6 global collaborators. A freely available public database, intended as a resource for researchers studying the immune response to SARS-CoV-2, is where the repertoires were released. Nearly every sample came with metadata listing a de-identified subject ID, COVID-19 status, age in years and sex. HLA class I and class II types, where available, came from metadata supplied by the sample provider rather than from assay-based typing. The investigation overall reported the following: The quantity of clinical and demographic metadata differed by source and by participant and was supplied without curation.

TCRbeta CDR3 regions were amplified from genomic DNA by means of the immunoSEQ Assay, a bias-controlled multiplex PCR. As for the original processing: Nucleated cell counts per sample were estimated from amplification of reference gene primers within the assay. To quantify the absolute abundance of each unique TCRbeta CDR3 rearrangement, sequence reads were collapsed and filtered. For each sample, productive Simpson clonality was calculated as the square root of Simpson's diversity index across productive rearrangements. Entries here come from immuneACCESS through TCRdb and include only in-frame sequences with V and J called. Some clones fail to appear in such tables; in the studies checked, an unresolved V gene covers under half of the shortfall, and the cause of the remainder is unknown. The V and J calls and the clone size are those of that table, but D and trimming were determined from the DNA. In all, the sample holds hundreds of thousands of clones, and around 90% of those were seen once. The ten largest clones capture approximately 5.2% of the sample.

With regard to this clone: Its antigen specificity is not known. Base qualities are not at hand, and no much larger clone is one base apart.

Enrolling through a virtual design, the prospective study's participants ranged in age from about 18 to 89 years and lived across approximately 25 United States geographic areas. In the prospective study, cohorts were assigned on the basis of participant-reported clinical history obtained from a screening survey and a study questionnaire. Recovered participants in ImmuneRACE Cohort 3 were defined as having two consecutive negative NP/OP PCR tests, clearance from a healthcare professional, or resolution of symptoms. Mobile phlebotomists in the prospective study collected whole blood, serum and a nasopharyngeal or oropharyngeal swab from every participant. Over an approximately 2-month period, participants in the prospective study had the option of providing additional blood draws and questionnaires. Before DNA extraction, blood samples from the prospective study were shipped at room temperature or frozen.

Sequencing was done on a sample of PBMCs or T cells enriched from blood (not recorded which). This clonotype originated in a man aged 55 to 70 who had recovered from COVID-19.

The DNA sequence is as follows: TGTGCCAGCAGCGTAACTAGCGGAAGTCAAGAGACCCAGTACTTC. Its protein is CASSVTSGSQETQYF. The chain couples TRBV9 to TRBJ2-5, with 8 middle bases fitting TRBD2. Reading from cysteine to phenylalanine, the CDR3 counts 15 amino acids. Kept here is only the CDR3 DNA, which spans 45 bases and is read in frame from base 1. CDR1 SGDLS and CDR2 YYNGEE are derived from the germline V gene. The germline V and J ends show losses of 1 base and 2 bases respectively, and no gene match explains 4 bases of the junction.